This T cell receptor (beta chain) was profiled in a study of blood T cells in healthy people across ages. CDR1 is MRHNA, CDR2 SNTAGT, per germline. This CDR3 region has 16 residues. The V end was cut by 2 bases, the J end by 4 bases, with 17 bases between. It was with a sample-barcoded 5' primer and a J-beta primer mix that a second PCR of roughly 7 to 12 cycles was run. TCRdb reprocessed the 5' RACE reads with MiXCR, giving one entry per CDR3 protein. The top ten clones hold over 5% of a sample with 1.2 million to 1.5 million distinct CDR3 sequences, 55% to 75% of them seen once. Sequencing input: blood. The sequence derives from a man aged 18 to 35 in good health. The chain links TRBV6-4 to TRBJ1-2, with D tentatively TRBD1 (6 bases). CDR3 nucleotide sequence: TGTGCCAGCAGTGACAAAGGGGGGGCGGCAACCTATGGCTACACCTTC. Translation: CASSDKGGAATYGYTF.